The clone carrying this T cell receptor (beta chain) was picked up a small number of times. Antigen: not known. The PCR made use of 60 Vbeta and 13 Jbeta primers. Using immunoSEQ multiplex PCR, the repertoire was profiled, and TCRdb retains in-frame clones only, with some absent. The repertoire includes approximately 190,000 clones, around 82% of them detected once, and 14% sits in the top ten. This CDR3 is built from 20 residues. V lost 0 bases to trimming and J lost 6 bases; unmatched junction nucleotides: 17. Germline CDR1 and CDR2: SGDLS and YYNGEE. This record comes from a study of cytomegalovirus exposure and HLA in healthy donors. General observations from the study: As confirmed in vitro, three CMV-associated chains were specific for CMV antigens.

The chain couples TRBV9 to TRBJ2-1; 11 bases line up with TRBD2. This receptor was identified in a woman aged 25 to 39 in good health and CMV-seropositive. The sample was PBMCs. CDR3 in DNA: TGTGCCAGCAGCGTAGATCCTAGCGGGGGGCCAATAAGACCAAGCAATGAGCAGTTCTTC. This translates into CASSVDPSGGPIRPSNEQFF.